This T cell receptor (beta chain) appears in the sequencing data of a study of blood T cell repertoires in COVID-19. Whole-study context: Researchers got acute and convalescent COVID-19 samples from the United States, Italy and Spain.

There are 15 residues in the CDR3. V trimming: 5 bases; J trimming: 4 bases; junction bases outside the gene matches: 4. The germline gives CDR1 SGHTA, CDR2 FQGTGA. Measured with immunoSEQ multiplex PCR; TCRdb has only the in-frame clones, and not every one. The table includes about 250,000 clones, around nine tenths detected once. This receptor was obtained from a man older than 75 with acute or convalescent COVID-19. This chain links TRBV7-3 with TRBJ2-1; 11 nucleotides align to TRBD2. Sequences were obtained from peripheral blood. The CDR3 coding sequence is TGTGCCAGCAGCCTTGGACTAGCGGGTTACAATGAGCAGTTCTTC. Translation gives CASSLGLAGYNEQFF. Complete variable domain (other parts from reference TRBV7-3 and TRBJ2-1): GAGVSQTPSNKVTEKGKYVELRCDPISGHTALYWYRQSLGQGPEFLIYFQGTGAADDSGLPNDRFFAVRPEGSVSTLKIQRTERGDSAVYLCASSLGLAGYNEQFFGPGTRLTVL.